Listed below are T cell receptor beta chains from one sample, sequenced in a study of T cells in Graves' hyperthyroidism and ophthalmopathy. TCRdb recomputed calls from the multiplex PCR reads with MiXCR, one row per CDR3 protein. The sample gives hundreds of thousands of distinct CDR3 sequences, around 15% of which show up once; around 4.1% is in the top ten. Input material: blood. The receptors come from a woman aged 35 to 49 with Graves' ophthalmopathy. Both conserved end residues are part of each CDR3. Each record gives: D gene, clone size, J gene, V gene, CDR3 length, CDR3 protein, CDR3 DNA. The D gene is left open where the match is weak. Expanded clones are given a class, and other clones once, few, many or no size at all.

d_call: NA; clone_size: NA; j_call: TRBJ1-2; v_call: TRBV4-2; cdr3_length: 15; cdr3_aa: CASSQDSGAVYGYTF; cdr3_nt: TGTGCCAGCAGCCAGGATTCAGGGGCGGTCTATGGCTACACCTTC
d_call: TRBD2; clone_size: many; j_call: TRBJ2-7; v_call: TRBV7-6; cdr3_length: 16; cdr3_aa: CASSLEVAGTAYEQYF; cdr3_nt: TGTGCCAGCAGCTTAGAGGTAGCGGGAACCGCCTACGAGCAGTACTTC
d_call: NA; clone_size: few; j_call: TRBJ2-5; v_call: TRBV20-1; cdr3_length: 14; cdr3_aa: CSARDNREWETQYF; cdr3_nt: TGCAGTGCTAGAGATAATCGGGAGTGGGAGACCCAGTACTTC
d_call: NA; clone_size: few; j_call: TRBJ1-1; v_call: TRBV6-5; cdr3_length: 15; cdr3_aa: CASSYSAGTGTEAFF; cdr3_nt: TGTGCCAGCAGTTACTCGGCAGGGACGGGCACTGAAGCTTTCTTT
d_call: NA; clone_size: NA; j_call: TRBJ1-2; v_call: TRBV30; cdr3_length: 14; cdr3_aa: CAWSSPAINYGYTF; cdr3_nt: TGTGCCTGGAGTAGCCCCGCGATTAACTATGGCTACACCTTC
d_call: NA; clone_size: many; j_call: TRBJ2-7; v_call: TRBV5-6; cdr3_length: 12; cdr3_aa: CASRRESYEQYF; cdr3_nt: TGTGCCAGCAGACGAGAGTCCTACGAGCAGTACTTC
d_call: NA; clone_size: NA; j_call: TRBJ1-1; v_call: TRBV6-1; cdr3_length: 16; cdr3_aa: CASSRSGVGQNTEAFF; cdr3_nt: TGTGCCAGCAGTCGAAGTGGGGTGGGGCAGAACACTGAAGCTTTCTTT
d_call: NA; clone_size: NA; j_call: TRBJ1-5; v_call: TRBV11-2; cdr3_length: 15; cdr3_aa: CASSLDLQSSLPQHF; cdr3_nt: TGTGCCAGCAGCTTAGATCTCCAGAGCTCCCTGCCCCAGCATTTT
d_call: NA; clone_size: NA; j_call: TRBJ2-6; v_call: TRBV12-3/TRBV12-4; cdr3_length: 15; cdr3_aa: CASSSPELGANVLAF; cdr3_nt: TGTGCCAGCAGTTCCCCGGAGCTTGGGGCCAACGTCCTGGCTTTC
d_call: NA; clone_size: many; j_call: TRBJ1-1; v_call: TRBV6-5; cdr3_length: 13; cdr3_aa: CASTARVNTEAFF; cdr3_nt: TGTGCCAGCACCGCCAGGGTGAACACTGAAGCTTTCTTT
d_call: TRBD1; clone_size: NA; j_call: TRBJ1-2; v_call: TRBV19; cdr3_length: 15; cdr3_aa: CASNRGRVGNYGYTF; cdr3_nt: TGTGCCAGTAACAGGGGGCGCGTGGGTAACTATGGCTACACCTTC
d_call: NA; clone_size: few; j_call: TRBJ2-2; v_call: TRBV18; cdr3_length: 17; cdr3_aa: CASSPRTGGASTGELFF; cdr3_nt: TGTGCCAGCTCACCACGTACCGGTGGCGCATCCACCGGGGAGCTGTTTTTT
d_call: TRBD1; clone_size: many; j_call: TRBJ1-1; v_call: TRBV6-5; cdr3_length: 15; cdr3_aa: CASSYDRDRDTEAFF; cdr3_nt: TGTGCCAGCAGTTACGACCGGGACAGGGACACTGAAGCTTTCTTT
d_call: NA; clone_size: many; j_call: TRBJ1-5; v_call: TRBV6-2/TRBV6-3; cdr3_length: 13; cdr3_aa: CATMDRHNQPQHF; cdr3_nt: TGTGCCACCATGGATAGACACAATCAGCCCCAGCATTTT
d_call: NA; clone_size: many; j_call: TRBJ2-7; v_call: TRBV2; cdr3_length: 14; cdr3_aa: CASSGSMETYEQYF; cdr3_nt: TGTGCCAGCAGTGGAAGTATGGAGACTTACGAGCAGTACTTC
d_call: NA; clone_size: NA; j_call: TRBJ1-1; v_call: TRBV7-7; cdr3_length: 13; cdr3_aa: CASSLAQSTEAFF; cdr3_nt: TGTGCTAGCAGCTTAGCACAGAGCACTGAAGCTTTCTTT
d_call: NA; clone_size: many; j_call: TRBJ1-2; v_call: TRBV7-2; cdr3_length: 12; cdr3_aa: CASSASLGASTF; cdr3_nt: TGTGCCAGCAGCGCAAGTCTGGGGGCAAGCACCTTC
d_call: NA; clone_size: few; j_call: TRBJ2-2; v_call: TRBV3-1; cdr3_length: 15; cdr3_aa: CASSQGTVNTGELFF; cdr3_nt: TGTGCCAGCAGCCAGGGCACAGTAAACACCGGGGAGCTGTTTTTT
d_call: TRBD1; clone_size: NA; j_call: TRBJ1-1; v_call: TRBV6-1; cdr3_length: 14; cdr3_aa: CASGRTGLNTEAFF; cdr3_nt: TGTGCCAGCGGAAGGACAGGGCTGAACACTGAAGCTTTCTTT
d_call: TRBD1; clone_size: NA; j_call: TRBJ2-7; v_call: TRBV27; cdr3_length: 15; cdr3_aa: CASKLVRGRVYEQYF; cdr3_nt: TGTGCCAGCAAGTTGGTAAGGGGGCGAGTCTACGAGCAGTACTTC
d_call: NA; clone_size: many; j_call: TRBJ2-5; v_call: TRBV27; cdr3_length: 15; cdr3_aa: CASSSRHLGGETQYF; cdr3_nt: TGTGCCAGCAGCTCCCGGCATCTAGGTGGGGAGACCCAGTACTTC
d_call: NA; clone_size: many; j_call: TRBJ2-1; v_call: TRBV12-3/TRBV12-4; cdr3_length: 16; cdr3_aa: CASSLQPVTTYNEQFF; cdr3_nt: TGTGCCAGCAGTTTACAGCCCGTGACCACCTACAATGAGCAGTTCTTC
d_call: NA; clone_size: few; j_call: TRBJ2-4; v_call: TRBV20-1; cdr3_length: 14; cdr3_aa: CSASTGHSKNIQYF; cdr3_nt: TGCAGTGCTAGTACGGGGCATAGCAAAAACATTCAGTACTTC
d_call: NA; clone_size: many; j_call: TRBJ2-7; v_call: TRBV6-5; cdr3_length: 16; cdr3_aa: CASSLEWVGSSYEQYF; cdr3_nt: TGTGCCAGCAGTTTAGAGTGGGTGGGGAGTTCCTACGAGCAGTACTTC
d_call: NA; clone_size: many; j_call: TRBJ1-1; v_call: TRBV15; cdr3_length: 15; cdr3_aa: CATSTPGPRGTEAFF; cdr3_nt: TGTGCCACCAGCACACCGGGACCCCGGGGCACTGAAGCTTTCTTT
d_call: TRBD1; clone_size: many; j_call: TRBJ1-2; v_call: TRBV10-1; cdr3_length: 16; cdr3_aa: CASKTGHRGQDYGYTF; cdr3_nt: TGCGCCAGCAAAACGGGCCACAGGGGACAGGACTATGGCTACACCTTC
d_call: TRBD2; clone_size: many; j_call: TRBJ2-7; v_call: TRBV10-3; cdr3_length: 14; cdr3_aa: CATGTSGPISEQYF; cdr3_nt: TGTGCCACGGGGACTAGCGGACCCATTTCCGAGCAGTACTTC
d_call: NA; clone_size: many; j_call: TRBJ1-1; v_call: TRBV6-5; cdr3_length: 14; cdr3_aa: CASSYSTGLAEAFF; cdr3_nt: TGTGCCAGCAGTTACTCGACGGGGTTGGCTGAAGCTTTCTTT
d_call: NA; clone_size: many; j_call: TRBJ1-1; v_call: TRBV6-1; cdr3_length: 13; cdr3_aa: CASQASGDTEAFF; cdr3_nt: TGTGCCAGTCAGGCCTCCGGGGACACTGAAGCTTTCTTT
d_call: TRBD1; clone_size: few; j_call: TRBJ1-1; v_call: TRBV9; cdr3_length: 16; cdr3_aa: CASSVGSDRVGTEAFF; cdr3_nt: TGTGCCAGCAGCGTAGGAAGTGACAGGGTTGGCACTGAAGCTTTCTTT
d_call: TRBD2; clone_size: NA; j_call: TRBJ2-7; v_call: TRBV15; cdr3_length: 16; cdr3_aa: CATSRASGVGVYEQYF; cdr3_nt: TGTGCCACCAGCAGGGCTAGCGGCGTTGGGGTTTACGAGCAGTACTTC
d_call: TRBD1; clone_size: many; j_call: TRBJ1-5; v_call: TRBV13; cdr3_length: 14; cdr3_aa: CASSIGQGFVPQHF; cdr3_nt: TGTGCCAGCAGCATAGGACAGGGCTTTGTGCCCCAGCATTTT
d_call: NA; clone_size: many; j_call: TRBJ1-2; v_call: TRBV10-3; cdr3_length: 15; cdr3_aa: CAISESVPGTYGYTF; cdr3_nt: TGTGCCATCAGTGAGTCGGTTCCCGGGACCTATGGCTACACCTTC
d_call: NA; clone_size: many; j_call: TRBJ1-2; v_call: TRBV27; cdr3_length: 17; cdr3_aa: CASSLNSRVGYNYGYTF; cdr3_nt: TGTGCCAGCAGTTTAAATTCAAGGGTGGGATACAACTATGGCTACACCTTC
d_call: NA; clone_size: many; j_call: TRBJ1-3; v_call: TRBV10-3; cdr3_length: 15; cdr3_aa: CAISVDRSSGNTIYF; cdr3_nt: TGTGCCATCAGTGTCGACAGGAGCTCTGGAAACACCATATATTTT
d_call: TRBD1; clone_size: many; j_call: TRBJ2-7; v_call: TRBV6-5; cdr3_length: 14; cdr3_aa: CASNSGTGFYEQYF; cdr3_nt: TGTGCCAGCAATTCCGGGACAGGGTTCTACGAGCAGTACTTC
d_call: NA; clone_size: many; j_call: TRBJ2-7; v_call: TRBV12-3/TRBV12-4; cdr3_length: 14; cdr3_aa: CASSPYKGGNEQYF; cdr3_nt: TGTGCCAGCAGTCCCTATAAGGGCGGGAACGAGCAGTACTTC
d_call: NA; clone_size: many; j_call: TRBJ1-1; v_call: TRBV29-1; cdr3_length: 13; cdr3_aa: CSVEETTNTEAFF; cdr3_nt: TGCAGCGTTGAAGAGACGACGAACACTGAAGCTTTCTTT
d_call: TRBD2; clone_size: NA; j_call: TRBJ2-2; v_call: TRBV4-1; cdr3_length: 17; cdr3_aa: CASSQGLAGGLSGELFF; cdr3_nt: TGCGCCAGCAGCCAGGGACTAGCGGGTGGATTGTCCGGGGAGCTGTTTTTT
d_call: NA; clone_size: many; j_call: TRBJ1-1; v_call: TRBV28; cdr3_length: 15; cdr3_aa: CASSPAGAEGTEAFF; cdr3_nt: TGTGCCAGCAGTCCGGCGGGGGCGGAGGGGACTGAAGCTTTCTTT
d_call: TRBD2; clone_size: many; j_call: TRBJ2-7; v_call: TRBV6-4; cdr3_length: 17; cdr3_aa: CASWGLAGDGTSYEQYF; cdr3_nt: TGTGCCTCCTGGGGGCTAGCGGGAGATGGGACTTCCTACGAGCAGTACTTC
d_call: NA; clone_size: many; j_call: TRBJ2-5; v_call: TRBV2; cdr3_length: 14; cdr3_aa: CASRTGWGQETQYF; cdr3_nt: TGTGCCAGCAGAACTGGTTGGGGCCAAGAGACCCAGTACTTC